These T cell receptor beta chains were read from a single sample in a study of cytomegalovirus exposure and HLA in healthy donors. Sequenced by immunoSEQ multiplex PCR; TCRdb stores in-frame clones only, minus some. This table has 140,000 or so clones, approximately 86% appearing once. Sequencing input: PBMCs. The source is a man aged 18 to 29 in good health and CMV-seropositive. The conserved cysteine and the conserved F or W are not part of the CDR3 here. Fields, in order: V gene, CDR3 protein.

TRBV19,ASSSPGSGSSYEQY
TRBV28,ASSMGGEANYGYT
TRBV30,AWNTGYNYGYT
TRBV19,ASSPGTVYSNQPQH
TRBV7-2,ASSPRWQGSDEQY
TRBV5-6,ASNRGGSMQDEQY
TRBV7-9,ASSTRLASTDTQY
TRBV28,ASRDWTYNEQF
TRBV5-1,ASSLAGENTEAF
TRBV19,ASSIDGYYGYT
TRBV15,ATFSATSDHNEQF
TRBV4-1,ASSQGRGSKGNQPQH
TRBV28,ASYQQGARGYT
TRBV6-4,ASSVTGATEAF
TRBV30,AWSVQSDTEAF
TRBV7-3,ASSLSGDGYT
TRBV5-5,ASSLAVSGNNEQF
TRBV28,ASTSGRDTIY
TRBV6-5,ASSYSGSSNQPQH
TRBV7-8,ASSLIDRELTTEAF
TRBV2,ASRDSSSYNEQF
TRBV6-5,ASSYGSGNQPQH